These T cell receptor beta chains were read from a single sample in a study of response to subunit inactivated influenza vaccine. In TCRdb, the RT-PCR reads were re-called with MiXCR into one record per CDR3 protein. The sample lists roughly 650,000 distinct CDR3 sequences; roughly 15% were seen once. The starting material was PBMCs from blood, obtained around two weeks before vaccination. These receptor sequences come from a middle-aged man who received an inactivated influenza vaccine. Both conserved end residues are part of each CDR3. The D gene is left open where the match is weak. A clone size is listed for some rows: how often the clone was seen (once, few, many), or a class if it is expanded.

abundance: .; v_gene: TRBV5-1; d_gene: .; j_gene: TRBJ2-2; CDR3aa: CASRPLQGTGELFF; CDR3nt: TGCGCCAGCAGACCCTTACAGGGCACCGGGGAGCTGTTTTTT
abundance: many; v_gene: TRBV6-5; d_gene: .; j_gene: TRBJ2-1; CDR3aa: CASSYARRLF; CDR3nt: TGTGCCAGCAGCTACGCCAGGCGACTCTTC
abundance: few; v_gene: TRBV19; d_gene: .; j_gene: TRBJ2-1; CDR3aa: CASSRGDYNEQFF; CDR3nt: TGTGCCAGTAGTAGGGGGGACTACAATGAGCAGTTCTTC
abundance: .; v_gene: TRBV12-3/TRBV12-4; d_gene: TRBD2; j_gene: TRBJ2-3; CDR3aa: CASTRTSGRNWGTDTQYF; CDR3nt: TGTGCCAGCACCAGGACTAGCGGGAGGAACTGGGGCACAGATACGCAGTATTTT
abundance: few; v_gene: TRBV18; d_gene: .; j_gene: TRBJ1-2; CDR3aa: CASSPAGLNYGYTF; CDR3nt: TGTGCCAGCTCACCGGCAGGGCTTAACTATGGCTACACCTTC
abundance: .; v_gene: TRBV5-4; d_gene: TRBD2; j_gene: TRBJ2-5; CDR3aa: CASSPTSGSPETQYF; CDR3nt: TGTGCCAGCAGCCCGACTAGCGGGAGCCCAGAGACCCAGTACTTC
abundance: few; v_gene: TRBV2; d_gene: .; j_gene: TRBJ1-4; CDR3aa: CASRETATTNEKLFF; CDR3nt: TGTGCCAGCAGGGAGACTGCGACAACTAATGAAAAACTGTTTTTT
abundance: few; v_gene: TRBV6-1; d_gene: .; j_gene: TRBJ2-5; CDR3aa: CASSDLWGPQETQYF; CDR3nt: TGTGCCAGCAGTGACCTCTGGGGGCCGCAAGAGACCCAGTACTTC
abundance: few; v_gene: TRBV7-2; d_gene: TRBD2; j_gene: TRBJ2-5; CDR3aa: CASSSGTSSGETQYF; CDR3nt: TGTGCCAGCAGCTCCGGGACTAGCAGCGGGGAGACCCAGTACTTC
abundance: .; v_gene: TRBV4-1; d_gene: TRBD1; j_gene: TRBJ2-5; CDR3aa: CASSQGNRQGRETQYF; CDR3nt: TGCGCCAGCAGCCAAGGAAATCGACAGGGGAGGGAGACCCAGTACTTC
abundance: .; v_gene: TRBV4-3; d_gene: .; j_gene: TRBJ2-7; CDR3aa: CASSQDVGVEQYF; CDR3nt: TGCGCCAGCAGCCAAGATGTGGGGGTCGAGCAGTACTTC
abundance: few; v_gene: TRBV20-1; d_gene: .; j_gene: TRBJ1-4; CDR3aa: CSATRDGSNEKLFF; CDR3nt: TGCAGTGCTACGCGGGACGGGTCTAATGAAAAACTGTTTTTT
abundance: few; v_gene: TRBV20-1; d_gene: TRBD2; j_gene: TRBJ2-1; CDR3aa: CSARDQHSGSPNEQFF; CDR3nt: TGCAGTGCTAGAGATCAGCATAGCGGGAGTCCCAATGAGCAGTTCTTC
abundance: few; v_gene: TRBV20-1; d_gene: .; j_gene: TRBJ2-1; CDR3aa: CSAKPPGLYNEQFF; CDR3nt: TGCAGTGCTAAACCACCGGGACTCTACAATGAGCAGTTCTTC
abundance: .; v_gene: TRBV5-1; d_gene: .; j_gene: TRBJ2-5; CDR3aa: CASSSTQEAQYF; CDR3nt: TGCGCCAGCAGCTCAACACAGGAGGCCCAGTACTTC
abundance: .; v_gene: TRBV3-1; d_gene: .; j_gene: TRBJ2-7; CDR3aa: CASSLGPRWGEQYF; CDR3nt: TGTGCCAGCAGCCTGGGCCCTCGATGGGGCGAGCAGTACTTC
abundance: .; v_gene: TRBV7-8; d_gene: .; j_gene: TRBJ2-1; CDR3aa: CASSFYGRTTNNEQFF; CDR3nt: TGTGCCAGCAGCTTCTACGGGCGGACTACCAACAATGAGCAGTTCTTC
abundance: .; v_gene: TRBV20-1; d_gene: .; j_gene: TRBJ2-3; CDR3aa: CSASRSYTYTDTQYF; CDR3nt: TGCAGTGCTAGCCGGTCCTATACTTACACAGATACGCAGTATTTT